This TCR beta chain appears in the sequencing data of a study of cytomegalovirus exposure and HLA in healthy donors. Study-wide points: The availability of immune exposure information extended only to CMV serostatus.

It was with 60 Vbeta and 13 Jbeta primers that the PCR ran. The protocol was immunoSEQ multiplex PCR, while the TCRdb copy is restricted to in-frame clones and leaves out a portion. The sample records about 130,000 clones, 80% being singletons. Each donor's status was that of a healthy bone marrow donor. Points on this clone: The target antigen is unknown.

The sequenced sample consisted of PBMCs. The TCR comes from a man aged 25 to 40 in good health and CMV-seronegative.

The DNA of the CDR3 is TGTGCCAGCAGCCAATTCACTGGTATAGCGGGCTACAATGAGCAGTTCTTC. Its protein product is CASSQFTGIAGYNEQFF. J is TRBJ2-1 and V is TRBV16; 7 positions match TRBD2. Germline V gene lookup returns CDR1 KGHSY and CDR2 FQNENV. V was pared by 1 base and J by 3 bases, with 9 bases of the junction left unmatched. This CDR3 has 17 residues.